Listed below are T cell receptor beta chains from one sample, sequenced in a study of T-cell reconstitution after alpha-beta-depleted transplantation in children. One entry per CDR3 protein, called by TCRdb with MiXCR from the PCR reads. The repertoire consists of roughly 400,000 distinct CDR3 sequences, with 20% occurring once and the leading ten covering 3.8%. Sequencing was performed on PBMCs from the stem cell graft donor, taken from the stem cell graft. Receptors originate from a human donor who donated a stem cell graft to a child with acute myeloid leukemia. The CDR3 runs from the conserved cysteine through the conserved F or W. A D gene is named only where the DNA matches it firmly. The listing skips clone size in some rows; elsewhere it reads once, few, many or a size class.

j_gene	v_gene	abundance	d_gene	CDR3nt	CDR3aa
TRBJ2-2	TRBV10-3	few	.	TGTGCCATCAGGAAGGACATCAACACCGGGGAGCTGTTTTTT	CAIRKDINTGELFF
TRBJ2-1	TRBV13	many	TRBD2	TGTGCCAGCAGCTTAGGGACTAGCGGGACCTGGGGGCTCTACAATGAGCAGTTCTTC	CASSLGTSGTWGLYNEQFF
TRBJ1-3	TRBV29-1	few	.	TGCAGCGTCCGCAAACGTTTCTCTGGAAACACCATATATTTT	CSVRKRFSGNTIYF
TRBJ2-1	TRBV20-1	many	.	TGCAGTGCTAGAGGAATTAATGAGCAGTTCTTC	CSARGINEQFF
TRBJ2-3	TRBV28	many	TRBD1	TGTGCCAGCAGTTCCACAGGGGGCAGGGCAGATACGCAGTATTTT	CASSSTGGRADTQYF
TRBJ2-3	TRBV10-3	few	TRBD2	TGTGCCATCAGTGAGTCGAGACCAGGGACTAGCGGAGAAGATACGCAGTATTTT	CAISESRPGTSGEDTQYF
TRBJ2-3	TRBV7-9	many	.	TGTGCCAGCAGCCGAGGCACAGATACGCAGTATTTT	CASSRGTDTQYF
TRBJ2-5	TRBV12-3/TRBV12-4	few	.	TGTGCCAGCCGTGTGGCAGGGGAAGAGACCCAGTACTTC	CASRVAGEETQYF
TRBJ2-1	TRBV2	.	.	TGTGCCAGCAGCCTAGGACTTTTGAGCTCCTACAATGAGCAGTTCTTC	CASSLGLLSSYNEQFF
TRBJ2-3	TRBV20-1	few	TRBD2	TGCAGTGCTAGAGCCTTATTAGCGGGAGGCACAGATACGCAGTATTTT	CSARALLAGGTDTQYF
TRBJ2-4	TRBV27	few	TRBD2	TGTGCCAGCCGGGAGGGCGAAAACATTCAGTACTTC	CASREGENIQYF
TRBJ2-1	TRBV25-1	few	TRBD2	TGTGCCAGCAGTGATCGTGGACTAGCGGGACATGAGCAGTTCTTC	CASSDRGLAGHEQFF
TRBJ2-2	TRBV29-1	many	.	TGCAGCGTTGAATCCGGGGGACACACCGGGGAGCTGTTTTTT	CSVESGGHTGELFF
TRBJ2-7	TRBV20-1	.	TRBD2	TGCAGTGCTAGGCAGCCGAGCGGGAGCTACGAGCAGTACTTC	CSARQPSGSYEQYF
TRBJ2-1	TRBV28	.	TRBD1	TGTGCCACCGGACAGGGGGCTCTCTACAATGAGCAGTTCTTC	CATGQGALYNEQFF
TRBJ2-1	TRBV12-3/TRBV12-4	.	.	TGTGCCAGCAGTTTCGCCGGGACATTCGTTTACAATGAGCAGTTCTTC	CASSFAGTFVYNEQFF
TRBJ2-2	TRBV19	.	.	TGTGCCAGTAGTATCTCTACCCCCACCGGGGAGCTGTTTTTT	CASSISTPTGELFF
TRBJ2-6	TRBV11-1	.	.	TGTGCCAGCAGCCCGATGATATCCGATAGAACTGGGGCCAACGTCCTGACTTTC	CASSPMISDRTGANVLTF
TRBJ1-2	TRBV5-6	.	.	TGTGCCAGCAGCTTGGGACACCAAAACTATGGCTACACCTTC	CASSLGHQNYGYTF
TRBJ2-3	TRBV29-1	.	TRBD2	TGCAGCGTTGGTGTAGCGGGAGGAGGAGATACGCAGTATTTT	CSVGVAGGGDTQYF
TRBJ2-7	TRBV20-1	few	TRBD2	TGCAGTGCCTGGCGGCGGGAGAGGGGCGAGCAGTACTTC	CSAWRRERGEQYF
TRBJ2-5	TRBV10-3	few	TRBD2	TGTGCCATCAGTGACGGCCTAGCGGGAGTGCAAGAGACCCAGTACTTC	CAISDGLAGVQETQYF
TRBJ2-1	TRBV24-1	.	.	TGTGCCACCAGTGATTTCGAGTCTAGCTCCTACAATGAGCAGTTCTTC	CATSDFESSSYNEQFF
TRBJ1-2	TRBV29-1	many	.	TGCAGCGTGATACAGGGCGTAGGGAGGGATGGCTACACCTTC	CSVIQGVGRDGYTF
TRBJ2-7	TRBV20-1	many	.	TGCAGTGCTAGGACCACTAGGACAGGGAGGGACTACGAGCAGTACTTC	CSARTTRTGRDYEQYF
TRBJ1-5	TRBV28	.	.	TGTGCCAGCAGAGTGAGAGGCAGCAATCAGCCCCAGCATTTT	CASRVRGSNQPQHF
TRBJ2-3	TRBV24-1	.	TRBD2	TGTGCCACCAGTGACCCCACTAGCGATCCGAGGGATACGCAGTATTTT	CATSDPTSDPRDTQYF
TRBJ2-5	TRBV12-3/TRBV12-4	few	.	TGTGCCAGCAGAGGACTGGGAGAGACCCAGTACTTC	CASRGLGETQYF
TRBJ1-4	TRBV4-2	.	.	TGTGCCAGCAGCCAACAAATAAGGGGGGGGAATGAAAAACTGTTTTTT	CASSQQIRGGNEKLFF
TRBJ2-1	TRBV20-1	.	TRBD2	TGCAGTGCGGACATCTCAGCGGGAATGCACAATGAGCAGTTCTTC	CSADISAGMHNEQFF
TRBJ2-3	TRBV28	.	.	TGTGCCAGCAATGAGGTGGGAAATACAGATACGCAGTATTTT	CASNEVGNTDTQYF
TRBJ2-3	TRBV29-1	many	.	TGCAGCGAGGGACCCTCTTGTGTGAATACGCAGTATTTT	CSEGPSCVNTQYF
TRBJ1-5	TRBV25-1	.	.	TGTGCCAGCAGTGAAACTCCTCGACGGGGCAATCAGCCCCAGCATTTT	CASSETPRRGNQPQHF
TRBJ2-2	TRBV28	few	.	TGTGCCAGCAGTTTAAGACGCACCGGGGAGCTGTTTTTT	CASSLRRTGELFF
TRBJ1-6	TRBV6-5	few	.	TGTGCCAGCAGCCCACAGGCAGATAATTCACCCCTCCACTTT	CASSPQADNSPLHF
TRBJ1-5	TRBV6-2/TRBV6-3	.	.	TGTGCCAGCCAGGACAGCAATCAGCCCCAGCATTTT	CASQDSNQPQHF
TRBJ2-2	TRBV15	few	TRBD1	TGTGCCACCAGCAGATCCCGACAGGGTGGGACCGGGGAGCTGTTTTTT	CATSRSRQGGTGELFF
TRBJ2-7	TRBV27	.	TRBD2	TGTGCCAGCAGTCCGTATAGCGGGAGTCACTCCTACGAGCAGTACTTC	CASSPYSGSHSYEQYF
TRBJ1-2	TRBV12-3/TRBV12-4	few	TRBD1	TGTGCCAGCAGTCCCTCAGGGGGCGGTAACTATGGCTACACCTTC	CASSPSGGGNYGYTF
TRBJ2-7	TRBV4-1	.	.	TGCGCCAGCAGCCAACCGGGGATGGGGGACGTCCACGAGCAGTACTTC	CASSQPGMGDVHEQYF
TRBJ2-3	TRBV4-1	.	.	TGCGCCAGCAGCCAACAATTGGCGGAACCCACAGATACGCAGTATTTT	CASSQQLAEPTDTQYF
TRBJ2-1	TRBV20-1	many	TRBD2	TGCAGTGCCAAAATAGCGGGAGGTTACAATGAGCAGTTCTTC	CSAKIAGGYNEQFF